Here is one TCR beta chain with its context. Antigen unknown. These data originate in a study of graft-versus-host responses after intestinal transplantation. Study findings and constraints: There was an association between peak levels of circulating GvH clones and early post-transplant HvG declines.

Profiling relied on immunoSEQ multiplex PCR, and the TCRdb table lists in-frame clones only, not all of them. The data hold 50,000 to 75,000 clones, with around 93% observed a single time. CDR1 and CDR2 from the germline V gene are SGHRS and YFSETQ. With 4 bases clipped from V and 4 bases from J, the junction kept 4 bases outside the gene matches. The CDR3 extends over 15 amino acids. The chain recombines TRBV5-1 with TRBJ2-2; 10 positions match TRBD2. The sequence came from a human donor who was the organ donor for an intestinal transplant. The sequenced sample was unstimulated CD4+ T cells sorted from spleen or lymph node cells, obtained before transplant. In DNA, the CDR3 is TGCGCCAGCAGCCCCTTAGCGGGGGGCACCGGGGAGCTGTTTTTT. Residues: CASSPLAGGTGELFF.